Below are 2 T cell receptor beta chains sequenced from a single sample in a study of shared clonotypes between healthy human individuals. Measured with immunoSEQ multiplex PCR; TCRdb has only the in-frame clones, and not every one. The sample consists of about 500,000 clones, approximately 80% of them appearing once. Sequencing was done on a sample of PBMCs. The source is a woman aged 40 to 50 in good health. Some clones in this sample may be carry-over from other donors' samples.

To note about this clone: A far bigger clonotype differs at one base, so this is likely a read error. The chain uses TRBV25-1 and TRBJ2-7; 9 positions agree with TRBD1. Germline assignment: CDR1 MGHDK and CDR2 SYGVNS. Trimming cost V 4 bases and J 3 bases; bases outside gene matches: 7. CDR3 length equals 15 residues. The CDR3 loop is CASSGMDRGLYEQYF. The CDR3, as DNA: TGTGCCAGCAGTGGTATGGACAGGGGTCTCTACGAGCAGTACTTC.

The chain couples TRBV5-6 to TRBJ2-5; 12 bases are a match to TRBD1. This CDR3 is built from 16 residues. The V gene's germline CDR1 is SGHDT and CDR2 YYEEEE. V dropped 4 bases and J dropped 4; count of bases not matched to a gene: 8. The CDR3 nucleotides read TGTGCCAGCAGCCGGGACAGGGGGCGGGTGGGAGAGACCCAGTACTTC. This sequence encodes CASSRDRGRVGETQYF.